The 17 T cell receptor beta chains reported below all come from one sample, sequenced in a study of blood T cell repertoires in COVID-19. TCRdb's table, derived via immunoSEQ multiplex PCR, lists solely in-frame clones and lacks some. The table lists under 200,000 clones, roughly 85% of them singletons. The sequencing input was peripheral blood. The source is a man in his 60s with acute or convalescent COVID-19.

As to this clone: One end of the junction varies from germline; a read error may be responsible. This rearrangement joins TRBV6-2 or TRBV6-3 to TRBJ2-1; D perhaps matches TRBD2 (6 bases). CDR3 length: 14 amino acids. Germline V gene sequence: CDR1 MNHEY, CDR2 SVGEGT. The CDR3, as DNA: TGTGCCAGCAGCCCCGGGACTCAGACCCGGATAATAATCTTC. It yields the protein CASSPGTQTRIIIF.

The chain links TRBV10-3 to TRBJ2-3, with D perhaps TRBD1 (5 bases). The CDR3 sequence is 15 residues long. Germline V lookup: CDR1 ENHRY, CDR2 SYGVKD. V lost 8 bases, J lost 3 bases, and 18 bases lay in between. The CDR3 region has the DNA TGTGCCATCGGGGCGAAGGGTGTGAGGACAGATACGCAGTATTTT. Its translation: CAIGAKGVRTDTQYF.

The genes are TRBV28 and TRBJ1-4; 7 positions match TRBD1. Germline CDR1 is MDHEN and CDR2 is SYDVKM. V shed 5 bases, J shed 7 bases, and the junction held 13 bases outside the gene matches. The CDR3 has 16 amino acids. This chain's CDR3 is CASSQSRGRDGEKLFF. DNA of the CDR3: TGTGCCAGCAGTCAATCTAGGGGGCGAGACGGTGAAAAACTGTTTTTT. The full variable domain, completed using reference TRBV28 and TRBJ1-4, is DVKVTQSSRYLVKRTGEKVFLECVQDMDHENMFWYRQDPGLGLRLIYFSYDVKMKEKGDIPEGYSVSREKKERFSLILESASTNQTSMYLCASSQSRGRDGEKLFFGSGTQLSVL.

The chain links TRBV6-4 to TRBJ2-3; 10 bases agree with TRBD2. CDR3 size: 15 residues. J was trimmed by 3 bases and V by 3 bases; bases with no gene match: 3. Germline CDR1 and CDR2: MRHNA and SNTAGT. The CDR3 nucleotides are TGTGCCAGCAGTGAACTAGCGGGAAGGACAGATACGCAGTATTTT. Amino acids: CASSELAGRTDTQYF.

This chain connects TRBV3-1 (or the pseudogene TRBV3-2) to TRBJ2-7, with TRBD1 matching over 7 bases. Per germline, CDR1 LGHDT and CDR2 YNNKEL (reference sequence). J lost 4 bases, V lost 1 base, and 4 bases had no gene match. The length of the CDR3 is 14 residues. Written as DNA, the CDR3 is TGTGCCAGCAGCCAAGGTGCCAGGGGGTACGAGCAGTACTTC. Encoded protein: CASSQGARGYEQYF.

The chain is built from TRBV11-2 and TRBJ1-1; weak D call: TRBD1 (5 bases). The CDR3 runs to 15 residues. The V end lost 1 base, the J end lost 1 base, and 10 bases lay between the germline ends. The germline V gene encodes CDR1 SGHAT and CDR2 FQNNGV. The CDR3 spells CASSLVDRQNTEAFF. The CDR3 DNA follows: TGTGCCAGCAGCTTAGTTGACAGACAGAACACTGAAGCTTTCTTT. Supplemented by reference TRBV11-2 and TRBJ1-1, the full variable domain reads EAGVAQSPRYKIIEKRQSVAFWCNPISGHATLYWYQQILGQGPKLLIQFQNNGVVDDSQLPKDRFSAERLKGVDSTLKIQPAKLEDSAVYLCASSLVDRQNTEAFFGQGTRLTVV.

This clone was found once. The chain's CDR3 is CASSFTGGSYEQYF. The CDR3 coding sequence is TGCGCCAGCAGCTTTACAGGGGGATCCTACGAGCAGTACTTC. J is TRBJ2-7 and V is TRBV5-1, with 8 bases identical to TRBD1. The CDR3 sequence is 14 residues long. The V segment lost 2 bases and the J segment 1 base; nucleotides outside the gene matches: 2. Germline V gives CDR1 SGHRS, CDR2 YFSETQ.

This sequence joins TRBV12-5 and TRBJ1-1, with D hard to call. Between the trimmed V and J ends, which lost 8 bases and 8 bases, there was a span of 24 bases. Per germline, CDR1 LGHNT and CDR2 FRNRAP. The CDR3 totals 15 residues. The CDR3 DNA is TGTGCTAGTACAAATTCGGCGGGTCATCAATTAGAAGCTTTCTTT. Protein product: CASTNSAGHQLEAFF. The full variable domain, in which reference TRBV12-5 and TRBJ1-1 provide the parts outside the CDR3, is DARVTQTPRHKVTEMGQEVTMRCQPILGHNTVFWYRQTMMQGLELLAYFRNRAPLDDSGMPKDRFSAEMPDATLATLKIQPSEPRDSAVYFCASTNSAGHQLEAFFGQGTRLTVV.

J is TRBJ2-5 and V is TRBV29-1; TRBD2 aligns across 10 bases. CDR3 length: 14 residues. From germline, CDR1 is SQVTM and CDR2 ANQGSEA. V gave up 5 bases and J gave up 3 bases; unmatched junction bases: 6. DNA of the CDR3: TGCAGCGTTCTATTTGGACTAGCGGAAGAGACCCAGTACTTC. Translating gives CSVLFGLAEETQYF.

The rearrangement links TRBV7-3 to TRBJ1-3, with D tentatively TRBD1 (6 bases). CDR3 length: 14 amino acids. Germline V gene lookup returns CDR1 SGHTA and CDR2 FQGTGA. The V and J ends lost 5 bases and 3 bases respectively, with 11 bases between them. The CDR3 reads CASSQGPRGNTIYF. In nucleotides, the CDR3 is TGTGCCAGCAGCCAGGGGCCACGTGGAAACACCATATATTTT.

CDR3 in DNA: TGCGCCAGCAGCCTCGAACTGGGGCTGGCCAGTGGCTACACCTTC. Translation: CASSLELGLASGYTF. The chain employs TRBV4-1 and TRBJ1-2; D is perhaps TRBD1 (5 bases). Germline V gene sequence: CDR1 MGHRA, CDR2 YSYEKL. The CDR3 extends over 15 amino acids. V was clipped by 4 bases and J by 7 bases, with 19 bases between them.

V is TRBV5-4 and J is TRBJ2-7; 9 bases match TRBD1. The junction had 7 bases not matched to a gene; V was cut back by 4 bases and J by 5 bases. The length of the CDR3 is 14 residues. Per the germline V gene, CDR1 is SGHNT and CDR2 is YYREEE (reference sequence). The chain's CDR3 is CASSQGQGNNEQYF. The CDR3 DNA sequence: TGTGCCAGCAGCCAGGGACAGGGTAACAACGAGCAGTACTTC.

The rearrangement uses TRBV28 and TRBJ1-2; TRBD1 matches at 10 bases. The V gene end was trimmed by 7 bases and the J gene end by 8 bases; junction bases not matched to a gene: 10. The germline gives CDR1 MDHEN, CDR2 SYDVKM. This CDR3 has 14 amino acids. Written as DNA, the CDR3 is TGTGCCAGCAAGGGACAGGGGAGGCTCGGCGGCTACACCTTC. It encodes CASKGQGRLGGYTF.

The rearrangement joins TRBV5-1 to TRBJ1-5; D is undetermined. Trimming shortened V by 0 bases and J by 5 bases, and 9 bases separated the two germline ends. Germline V CDR1 and CDR2: SGHRS, YFSETQ. The CDR3 extends over 14 amino acids. The CDR3 reads CASSLGSGDQPQHF. For the CDR3, the DNA is TGCGCCAGCAGCTTGGGGTCCGGAGATCAGCCCCAGCATTTT. The complete variable domain, with remaining parts taken from reference TRBV5-1 and TRBJ1-5, reads KAGVTQTPRYLIKTRGQQVTLSCSPISGHRSVSWYQQTPGQGLQFLFEYFSETQRNKGNFPGRFSGRQFSNSRSEMNVSTLELGDSALYLCASSLGSGDQPQHFGDGTRLSIL.

This clone was recorded only once. The rearrangement links TRBV5-6 to TRBJ2-4; 7 bases line up with TRBD1. J gave up 0 bases and V 3 bases, and 9 bases lay outside the gene matches. This CDR3 is 17 amino acids long. CDR1 is SGHDT and CDR2 is YYEEEE in the germline V gene. CDR3 in amino acids: CASSSPTGNEAKNIQYF. CDR3 in DNA: TGTGCCAGCAGCTCACCGACAGGGAATGAAGCCAAAAACATTCAGTACTTC.

The genes are TRBV7-9 and TRBJ1-2, with unresolved D. The CDR3 loop spans 16 amino acids. Between the trimmed V and J ends, which lost 2 bases and 0 bases, there was a span of 13 bases. Germline V gene data show CDR1 as SEHNR and CDR2 as FQNEAQ (reference sequence). In DNA form, the CDR3 reads TGTGCCAGCAGCTTAATCCGCACAAATTCTAACTATGGCTACACCTTC. This codes for CASSLIRTNSNYGYTF.

The chain has TRBV6-5 and TRBJ2-2; D is perhaps TRBD2 (6 bases). Trimming pared 11 bases from V and 0 bases from J, leaving 13 bases between. Germline V gives CDR1 MNHEY, CDR2 SVGAGI. The CDR3 totals 14 residues. CDR3 protein: CAGGRQANTGELFF. CDR3 nucleotides: TGTGCCGGGGGGAGACAAGCGAACACCGGGGAGCTGTTTTTT.